This TCR beta chain is drawn from a study of CD8 T cells in Susac syndrome (dated by TCRdb to the late 2010s). Context from the whole study: Repertoire sequencing was used to test whether CD8+ T cell activation and differentiation in Susac syndrome was antigen driven. CD8+ T cell repertoire clonality was compared between 11 to 12 healthy donors, approximately 14 Susac syndrome patients and around 15 multiple sclerosis patients. Study-wide conclusions, independent of this receptor: The TCR sequencing and HLA analysis was acknowledged to have included a relatively small number of individuals.

For CDR1 and CDR2, the germline V gene (reference sequence) lists MNHEY and SMNVEV. Trimming accounts for 8 bases at V and 7 bases at J, while the number of junction bases matched to no gene is 7. From its cysteine to its phenylalanine, the CDR3 spans 13 amino acids. The read is trimmed to its CDR3 DNA, 39 bases read in frame from base 1. Comment on this clonotype: Its antigen target is currently unknown. No quality values exist for individual bases; no much larger clone is one base distant.

High-throughput TCR beta sequencing profiled peripheral blood CD8+ and CD4+ T cells from healthy donors, Susac syndrome patients and multiple sclerosis patients. Multiple sclerosis controls were treatment-naive patients with stable or active relapsing-remitting disease fulfilling revised McDonald criteria. Bulk CD8+ and CD4+ T cells were purified by magnetic negative isolation, while CD8+ TEMRA cells were enriched using FACS. Blood was drawn into EDTA tubes, processed within 24 hours, and PBMCs were isolated by density gradient centrifugation. PBMCs intended for TCR sequencing were cryopreserved in liquid nitrogen and thawed later in a water bath at 37 degrees C. The sorted or isolated CD4+, CD8+ and CD8+ TEMRA cells reached a purity of at least 90%. RNA was extracted using the RNeasy kit, and about 0.45 to 1 microgram was reverse transcribed with random hexamers. The immunoSEQ multiplex PCR assay, covering 54 Vbeta and 13 Jbeta segments, was used to amplify TCR beta CDR3 regions. To correct PCR amplification bias, a synthetic template baseline was used for both primer optimization and computational correction. The original pipeline was this. Reads were annotated to V, D and J genes per IMGT and analyzed with immunoSEQ Analyzer, keeping only productive sequences. Clonality was computed as one minus Shannon entropy normalized by log2 of the number of productive unique sequences. For each patient and control, public and private clones were evaluated among the 100 most prevalent clones. Susac-specific clones were defined as absent from healthy and MS cohorts, roughly 1,100 published viral clones and other ImmuneACCESS disease sequences. TCRdb reran the public reads through fastp at Q25 and MiXCR, keeping productive beta chains. One record per CDR3 amino acid sequence lists the most common genes and DNA. The V and J calls shown here were made by TCRdb, not taken from the authors' results. This sample gives 210,000 or so distinct CDR3 sequences in total; about 90% of them show up just once. The top ten constitute around 0.14% of the sample.

This chain is built from TRBV27 and TRBJ2-1; 8 bases in between match TRBD2. The sequence was obtained from a human donor with multiple sclerosis. What was sequenced was CD8+ T cells from PBMCs. This receptor has the CDR3 CASEGPGGNEQFF. The nucleotides are TGTGCCAGCGAGGGGCCGGGGGGGAATGAGCAGTTCTTC.